This T cell receptor (beta chain) was documented in a study of T cells in Graves' hyperthyroidism and ophthalmopathy. There are 16 residues in the CDR3. Trimming at V came to 5 bases and at J to 5 bases, leaving 14 bases not matched to a gene. From germline, CDR1 is SGHRS and CDR2 YFSETQ. RNA transcripts provided the source from which TCR beta CDR3 regions were amplified. HTBI primers were employed in a first-round RT-PCR of the TCR CDR3. TCRdb passed the multiplex PCR reads through MiXCR, listing each CDR3 protein once. The table lists hundreds of thousands of distinct CDR3 sequences, more than 15% of them singletons. This clonotype was detected ten times or more. Clinicians diagnosed patients from clinical symptoms, serum thyroxine and TRAb, thyroid ultrasound and orbital computed tomography. The PBMCs were taken from about 10 ml of fresh peripheral blood.

The clonotype originates from a woman between 18 and 29 years old with Graves' hyperthyroidism. Sequencing was done on a sample of blood. The genes are TRBV5-1 and TRBJ2-5, with 8 nucleotides matching TRBD1. The CDR3 region is CASRRSGTGGWETQYF. Written as DNA, the CDR3 is TGCGCCAGCAGGAGGTCCGGGACAGGCGGTTGGGAGACCCAGTACTTC.